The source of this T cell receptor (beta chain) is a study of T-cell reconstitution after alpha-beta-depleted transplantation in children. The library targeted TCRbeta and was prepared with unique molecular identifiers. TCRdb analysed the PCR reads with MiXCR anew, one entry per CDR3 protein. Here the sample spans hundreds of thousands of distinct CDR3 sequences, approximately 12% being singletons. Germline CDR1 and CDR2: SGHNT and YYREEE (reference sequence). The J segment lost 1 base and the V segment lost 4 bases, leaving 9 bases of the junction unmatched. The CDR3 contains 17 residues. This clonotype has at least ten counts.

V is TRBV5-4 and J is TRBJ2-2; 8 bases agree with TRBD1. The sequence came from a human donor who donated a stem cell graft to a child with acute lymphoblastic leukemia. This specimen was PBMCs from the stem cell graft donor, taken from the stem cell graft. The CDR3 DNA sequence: TGTGCCAGCAGCCAGAGACTAGGGACAGGGAACACCGGGGAGCTGTTTTTT. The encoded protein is CASSQRLGTGNTGELFF.